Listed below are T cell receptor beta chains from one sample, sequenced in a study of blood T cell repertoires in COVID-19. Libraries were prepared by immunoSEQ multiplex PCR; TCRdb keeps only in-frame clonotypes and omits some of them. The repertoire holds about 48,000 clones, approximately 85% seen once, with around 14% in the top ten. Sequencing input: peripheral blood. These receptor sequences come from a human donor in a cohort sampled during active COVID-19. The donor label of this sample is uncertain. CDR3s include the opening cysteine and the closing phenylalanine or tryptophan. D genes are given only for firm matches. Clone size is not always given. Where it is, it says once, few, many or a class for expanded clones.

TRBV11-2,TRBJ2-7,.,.,CASSLVQGGYEQYF,TGTGCCAGCAGCTTAGTTCAGGGGGGCTACGAGCAGTACTTC
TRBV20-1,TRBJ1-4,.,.,CSASQADPNEKLFF,TGCAGTGCTAGTCAGGCTGATCCTAATGAAAAACTGTTTTTT
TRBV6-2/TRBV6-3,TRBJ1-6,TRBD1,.,CASSYSRTGTRNSPLHF,TGTGCCAGCAGTTACTCGCGGACAGGAACAAGGAATTCACCCCTCCACTTT
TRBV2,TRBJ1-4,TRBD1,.,CASSGQGDEKLFF,TGTGCCAGCTCCGGACAGGGGGATGAAAAACTGTTTTTT
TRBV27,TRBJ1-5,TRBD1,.,CASRINLGQESNQPQHF,TGTGCCAGCAGGATTAACCTGGGACAGGAAAGCAATCAGCCCCAGCATTTT
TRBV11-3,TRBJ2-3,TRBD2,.,CASSTGGIDTQYF,TGTGCCAGCAGCACGGGGGGAATAGATACGCAGTATTTT
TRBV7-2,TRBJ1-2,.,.,CASSSTQGLDGYTF,TGTGCCAGCAGCTCGACTCAGGGCTTGGATGGCTACACCTTC
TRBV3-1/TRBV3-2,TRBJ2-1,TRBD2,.,CASSEEAGGSYNEQFF,TGTGCCAGCAGCGAAGAGGCGGGGGGCTCCTACAATGAGCAGTTCTTC
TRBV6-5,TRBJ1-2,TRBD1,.,CASGQDRGAYGYTF,TGTGCCAGCGGACAGGACAGGGGGGCCTATGGCTACACCTTC
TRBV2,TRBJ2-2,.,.,CASRQGTGELFF,TGTGCCAGCAGGCAGGGGACCGGGGAGCTGTTTTTT
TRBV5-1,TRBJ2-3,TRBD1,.,CATSRDSGTDTQYF,TGCGCCACTAGCCGGGACAGTGGCACAGATACGCAGTATTTT
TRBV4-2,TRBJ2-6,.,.,CASSQEDTGSGANVLTF,TGTGCCAGCAGCCAAGAAGATACAGGCTCTGGGGCCAACGTCCTGACTTTC
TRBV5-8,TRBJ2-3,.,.,CASSLSLPKSTDTQYF,TGTGCCAGCAGCTTGAGCCTACCCAAAAGCACAGATACGCAGTATTTT
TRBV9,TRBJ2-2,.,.,CASSAQGLATGELFF,TGTGCCAGCAGCGCCCAGGGGCTTGCCACCGGGGAGCTGTTTTTT
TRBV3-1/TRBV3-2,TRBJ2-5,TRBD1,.,CASSQRQGAPLGETQYF,TGTGCCAGCAGCCAAAGACAGGGGGCGCCATTAGGGGAGACCCAGTACTTC
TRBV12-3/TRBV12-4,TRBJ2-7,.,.,CASSYGGGGQQYF,TGTGCCAGCAGTTATGGGGGGGGCGGACAGCAGTACTTC
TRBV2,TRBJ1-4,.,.,CASSSGGRNEKLFF,TGTGCCAGCAGCTCCGGGGGTAGGAATGAAAAACTGTTTTTT
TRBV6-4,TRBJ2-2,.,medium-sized,CASSDRGGELFF,TGTGCCAGCAGTGACAGGGGAGGGGAGCTGTTTTTT
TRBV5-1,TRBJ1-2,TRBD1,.,CASSLNTGGDGYTF,TGCGCCAGCAGCTTGAATACAGGGGGCGACGGCTACACCTTC
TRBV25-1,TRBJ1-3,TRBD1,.,CASSHPGQGRNTIYF,TGTGCCAGCTCCCACCCGGGACAGGGTAGAAACACCATATATTTT
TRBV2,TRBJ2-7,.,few,CASSESAGEQYF,TGTGCCAGCAGTGAAAGCGCCGGCGAGCAGTACTTC